These T cell receptor beta chains were read from a single sample in a study of blood T cell repertoires in COVID-19. Using immunoSEQ multiplex PCR, the repertoire was profiled, and TCRdb retains in-frame clones only, with some absent. The top ten hold roughly 7% of the sample, which has 210,000 or so clones, around 80% seen once. The material sequenced was peripheral blood. These receptor sequences come from a woman older than 75 with COVID-19, enrolled during active disease. Both conserved end residues are part of each CDR3. A D gene is named only where the DNA matches it firmly. Rows give clone size only sometimes, using once, few, many, or a class for an expanded clone.

v_call: TRBV4-1
j_call: TRBJ2-5
d_call: NA
clone_size: NA
cdr3_aa: CASSQGSGETQYF
cdr3_nt: TGCGCCAGCAGCCAAGGGTCGGGGGAGACCCAGTACTTC

v_call: TRBV7-9
j_call: TRBJ2-1
d_call: NA
clone_size: NA
cdr3_aa: CASSLAGYEQFF
cdr3_nt: TGTGCCAGCAGCTTAGCGGGCTATGAGCAGTTCTTC

v_call: TRBV5-1
j_call: TRBJ1-2
d_call: TRBD1
clone_size: NA
cdr3_aa: CASSDIQGNYGYTF
cdr3_nt: TGCGCCAGCAGCGACATACAGGGGAACTATGGCTACACCTTC

v_call: TRBV5-6
j_call: TRBJ1-6
d_call: NA
clone_size: few
cdr3_aa: CASSLSRQPLHF
cdr3_nt: TGTGCCAGCAGCTTGTCCCGCCAGCCCCTCCACTTT

v_call: TRBV9
j_call: TRBJ2-2
d_call: NA
clone_size: NA
cdr3_aa: CASSVAFTGELFF
cdr3_nt: TGTGCCAGCAGCGTAGCTTTCACCGGGGAGCTGTTTTTT

v_call: TRBV10-3
j_call: TRBJ1-4
d_call: NA
clone_size: NA
cdr3_aa: CAISYALDEKLFF
cdr3_nt: TGTGCCATCAGCTACGCATTGGATGAAAAACTGTTTTTT

v_call: TRBV9
j_call: TRBJ2-1
d_call: TRBD1
clone_size: NA
cdr3_aa: CASSVAPGQGYNEQFF
cdr3_nt: TGTGCCAGCAGCGTAGCTCCGGGACAGGGATACAATGAGCAGTTCTTC

v_call: TRBV27
j_call: TRBJ1-2
d_call: NA
clone_size: few
cdr3_aa: CASRPSLGGDYGYTF
cdr3_nt: TGTGCCAGCAGGCCCTCCCTGGGGGGGGACTATGGCTACACCTTC

v_call: TRBV5-1
j_call: TRBJ2-5
d_call: TRBD2
clone_size: NA
cdr3_aa: CASSLIGTIQETQYF
cdr3_nt: TGCGCCAGCAGCTTGATCGGGACTATCCAAGAGACCCAGTACTTC

v_call: TRBV28
j_call: TRBJ1-2
d_call: NA
clone_size: NA
cdr3_aa: CASSLDSGVNGYTF
cdr3_nt: TGTGCCAGCAGTTTAGATTCAGGGGTGAATGGCTACACCTTC

v_call: TRBV20-1
j_call: TRBJ2-7
d_call: NA
clone_size: NA
cdr3_aa: CSALQFGEQYF
cdr3_nt: TGCAGTGCCCTCCAGTTCGGGGAGCAGTACTTC

v_call: TRBV23-1
j_call: TRBJ2-7
d_call: NA
clone_size: once
cdr3_aa: CASRAEGPVYEQYF
cdr3_nt: TGCGCCAGCAGGGCCGAGGGCCCCGTCTACGAGCAGTACTTC

v_call: TRBV19
j_call: TRBJ1-5
d_call: NA
clone_size: NA
cdr3_aa: CASTSFGGGYQPQHF
cdr3_nt: TGTGCCAGTACGTCGTTTGGGGGGGGATATCAGCCCCAGCATTTT

v_call: TRBV28
j_call: TRBJ1-3
d_call: NA
clone_size: NA
cdr3_aa: CASSLSSSGNTIYF
cdr3_nt: TGTGCCAGCAGTTTATCGAGCTCTGGAAACACCATATATTTT

v_call: TRBV5-1
j_call: TRBJ2-1
d_call: NA
clone_size: NA
cdr3_aa: CASSFGQEGNEQFF
cdr3_nt: TGCGCCAGCAGCTTCGGGCAGGAGGGCAATGAGCAGTTCTTC

v_call: TRBV5-4
j_call: TRBJ1-2
d_call: TRBD1
clone_size: few
cdr3_aa: CASSSDRIGYGYTF
cdr3_nt: TGTGCCAGCAGTTCGGACAGGATTGGTTATGGCTACACCTTC

v_call: TRBV6-5
j_call: TRBJ2-1
d_call: NA
clone_size: NA
cdr3_aa: CASSFTVLSSYNEQFF
cdr3_nt: TGTGCCAGCAGTTTCACAGTGTTGAGCTCCTACAATGAGCAGTTCTTC

v_call: TRBV6-2/TRBV6-3
j_call: TRBJ1-1
d_call: TRBD1
clone_size: NA
cdr3_aa: CASSTGTAMNTEAFF
cdr3_nt: TGTGCCAGCAGTACTGGGACAGCCATGAACACTGAAGCTTTCTTT

v_call: TRBV5-5
j_call: TRBJ1-2
d_call: NA
clone_size: NA
cdr3_aa: CASSRAGGKYGYTF
cdr3_nt: TGTGCCAGCAGCCGGGCCGGGGGAAAATATGGCTACACCTTC

v_call: TRBV18
j_call: TRBJ2-1
d_call: TRBD1
clone_size: once
cdr3_aa: CASSRAGGRDEQFF
cdr3_nt: TGTGCCAGCTCAAGGGCAGGGGGAAGGGATGAGCAGTTCTTC

v_call: TRBV5-1
j_call: TRBJ1-5
d_call: NA
clone_size: NA
cdr3_aa: CASRLGVNQPQHF
cdr3_nt: TGCGCCAGCCGATTAGGGGTCAATCAGCCCCAGCATTTT

v_call: TRBV3-1/TRBV3-2
j_call: TRBJ1-2
d_call: TRBD1
clone_size: few
cdr3_aa: CASKDMGDRGIGGYTF
cdr3_nt: TGTGCCAGCAAAGATATGGGGGACAGGGGGATTGGCGGCTACACCTTC

v_call: TRBV5-5
j_call: TRBJ2-7
d_call: TRBD2
clone_size: NA
cdr3_aa: CASSFRVGASGRYEQYF
cdr3_nt: TGTGCCAGCAGCTTTAGAGTTGGTGCTAGCGGGAGATACGAGCAGTACTTC

v_call: TRBV28
j_call: TRBJ1-5
d_call: TRBD1
clone_size: NA
cdr3_aa: CAIRTGGLSNSNQPQHF
cdr3_nt: TGTGCCATCCGGACAGGGGGCCTATCTAATAGCAATCAGCCCCAGCATTTT

v_call: TRBV5-1
j_call: TRBJ2-3
d_call: NA
clone_size: few
cdr3_aa: CASRSPGELDTQYF
cdr3_nt: TGCGCCAGCAGGTCTCCAGGGGAGTTAGATACGCAGTATTTT

v_call: TRBV28
j_call: TRBJ2-1
d_call: TRBD1
clone_size: NA
cdr3_aa: CASSPPGQGFNEQFF
cdr3_nt: TGTGCCAGCAGCCCCCCGGGACAGGGATTTAATGAGCAGTTCTTC

v_call: TRBV5-1
j_call: TRBJ2-6
d_call: TRBD1
clone_size: NA
cdr3_aa: CASTPRTGRGWGSGANVLTF
cdr3_nt: TGCGCCAGTACCCCTCGGACAGGGCGGGGATGGGGCTCTGGGGCCAACGTCCTGACTTTC

v_call: TRBV11-2
j_call: TRBJ1-5
d_call: NA
clone_size: NA
cdr3_aa: CASSIAIAGPQHF
cdr3_nt: TGTGCCAGCAGCATCGCAATAGCCGGGCCCCAGCATTTT

v_call: TRBV12-3/TRBV12-4
j_call: TRBJ2-1
d_call: NA
clone_size: NA
cdr3_aa: CASTPRRYNEQFF
cdr3_nt: TGTGCCAGCACCCCGCGAAGATACAATGAGCAGTTCTTC

v_call: TRBV3-1/TRBV3-2
j_call: TRBJ1-3
d_call: NA
clone_size: NA
cdr3_aa: CASSQPLLSSGNTIYF
cdr3_nt: TGTGCCAGCAGCCAGCCACTTCTGAGCTCTGGAAACACCATATATTTT

v_call: TRBV2
j_call: TRBJ1-6
d_call: NA
clone_size: NA
cdr3_aa: CASSNRQGYSPLHF
cdr3_nt: TGTGCCAGCAGCAATCGGCAGGGTTATTCACCCCTCCACTTT

v_call: TRBV2
j_call: TRBJ1-1
d_call: NA
clone_size: NA
cdr3_aa: CASLLYTGTEAFF
cdr3_nt: TGTGCCAGCTTACTTTACACGGGCACTGAAGCTTTCTTT

v_call: TRBV28
j_call: TRBJ2-3
d_call: TRBD2
clone_size: NA
cdr3_aa: CASSRMTSGDTDTQYF
cdr3_nt: TGTGCCAGCAGCCGAATGACTAGCGGGGACACAGATACGCAGTATTTT

v_call: TRBV7-8
j_call: TRBJ2-1
d_call: NA
clone_size: NA
cdr3_aa: CASRVRAAASYNEQFF
cdr3_nt: TGTGCCAGCAGGGTCAGGGCCGCCGCCTCCTACAATGAGCAGTTCTTC

v_call: TRBV7-3
j_call: TRBJ1-1
d_call: NA
clone_size: NA
cdr3_aa: CASSTTADTNTEAFF
cdr3_nt: TGTGCCAGCAGCACAACGGCGGACACCAACACTGAAGCTTTCTTT

v_call: TRBV7-8
j_call: TRBJ1-2
d_call: TRBD1
clone_size: NA
cdr3_aa: CASSTGGLIANYGYTF
cdr3_nt: TGTGCCAGCAGTACAGGGGGCCTTATAGCTAACTATGGCTACACCTTC

v_call: TRBV5-1
j_call: TRBJ1-1
d_call: NA
clone_size: once
cdr3_aa: CASSSATVNTEAFF
cdr3_nt: TGCGCCAGCAGTTCAGCGACAGTGAACACTGAAGCTTTCTTT

v_call: TRBV6-2/TRBV6-3
j_call: TRBJ2-5
d_call: NA
clone_size: NA
cdr3_aa: CASSAQVSESETQYF
cdr3_nt: TGTGCCAGCAGTGCCCAAGTTAGCGAATCAGAGACCCAGTACTTC

v_call: TRBV5-1
j_call: TRBJ2-1
d_call: TRBD2
clone_size: once
cdr3_aa: CASSPRGAGAGDEQFF
cdr3_nt: TGCGCCAGCAGCCCTCGGGGAGCGGGGGCTGGCGATGAGCAGTTCTTC

v_call: TRBV5-6
j_call: TRBJ1-2
d_call: TRBD1
clone_size: few
cdr3_aa: CASSSIDRGNYGYTF
cdr3_nt: TGTGCCAGCAGCTCCATAGACAGGGGTAACTATGGCTACACCTTC

v_call: TRBV4-1
j_call: TRBJ2-5
d_call: TRBD2
clone_size: NA
cdr3_aa: CASSQEASGGTRTQYF
cdr3_nt: TGCGCCAGCAGCCAAGAGGCGAGCGGGGGAACGCGGACCCAGTACTTC

v_call: TRBV18
j_call: TRBJ1-3
d_call: NA
clone_size: NA
cdr3_aa: CASSPGGNSGNTIYF
cdr3_nt: TGTGCCAGCTCTCCTGGAGGGAACTCTGGAAACACCATATATTTT

v_call: TRBV2
j_call: TRBJ2-7
d_call: NA
clone_size: NA
cdr3_aa: CASIEGGSYEQYF
cdr3_nt: TGTGCCAGCATTGAGGGAGGCTCCTACGAGCAGTACTTC

v_call: TRBV18
j_call: TRBJ1-5
d_call: TRBD1
clone_size: NA
cdr3_aa: CASSPSARGNQPQHF
cdr3_nt: TGTGCCAGCTCACCATCAGCCAGGGGGAATCAGCCCCAGCATTTT

v_call: TRBV5-5
j_call: TRBJ1-6
d_call: NA
clone_size: NA
cdr3_aa: CASSLRLGGGNSPLHF
cdr3_nt: TGTGCCAGCAGCTTGAGGCTCGGGGGTGGAAATTCACCCCTCCACTTT

v_call: TRBV11-2
j_call: TRBJ1-4
d_call: TRBD1
clone_size: NA
cdr3_aa: CASSLMGGQGDEKLFF
cdr3_nt: TGTGCCAGCAGCCTCATGGGGGGACAGGGGGACGAAAAACTGTTTTTT

v_call: TRBV7-2
j_call: TRBJ1-4
d_call: TRBD1
clone_size: NA
cdr3_aa: CASSPRQGREKLFF
cdr3_nt: TGTGCCAGCAGCCCCCGACAGGGTAGAGAAAAACTGTTTTTT

v_call: TRBV9
j_call: TRBJ2-2
d_call: TRBD1
clone_size: NA
cdr3_aa: CASSAGGAGTGELFF
cdr3_nt: TGTGCCAGCAGCGCAGGGGGCGCGGGGACCGGGGAGCTGTTTTTT

v_call: TRBV5-1
j_call: TRBJ2-7
d_call: NA
clone_size: NA
cdr3_aa: CASSLPAGLNSYEQYF
cdr3_nt: TGCGCCAGCAGCTTACCGGCGGGACTGAATAGCTACGAGCAGTACTTC

v_call: TRBV5-1
j_call: TRBJ1-3
d_call: NA
clone_size: NA
cdr3_aa: CASSPVGRGNTIYF
cdr3_nt: TGCGCCAGCAGCCCCGTGGGCCGCGGAAACACCATATATTTT

v_call: TRBV28
j_call: TRBJ1-2
d_call: NA
clone_size: NA
cdr3_aa: CASSLTRGGYTF
cdr3_nt: TGTGCCAGCAGTTTGACTCGGGGAGGCTACACCTTC

v_call: TRBV3-1/TRBV3-2
j_call: TRBJ2-1
d_call: TRBD2
clone_size: once
cdr3_aa: CASSPGTSGALGFF
cdr3_nt: TGTGCCAGCAGCCCCGGGACTAGCGGGGCCCTAGGGTTCTTC

v_call: TRBV29-1
j_call: TRBJ2-5
d_call: NA
clone_size: NA
cdr3_aa: CSVPPPPPSGETQYF
cdr3_nt: TGCAGCGTCCCCCCTCCCCCCCCGTCGGGGGAGACCCAGTACTTC

v_call: TRBV6-2/TRBV6-3
j_call: TRBJ2-3
d_call: NA
clone_size: NA
cdr3_aa: CASSYSPESTDTQYF
cdr3_nt: TGTGCCAGCAGTTACTCGCCGGAGAGCACAGATACGCAGTATTTT

v_call: TRBV6-6
j_call: TRBJ2-7
d_call: TRBD2
clone_size: NA
cdr3_aa: CASSYSPEGGPNF
cdr3_nt: TGTGCCAGCAGTTACTCCCCAGAGGGAGGGCCCAACTTC

v_call: TRBV2
j_call: TRBJ2-3
d_call: TRBD2
clone_size: NA
cdr3_aa: CASSVERLAGGPSDTQYF
cdr3_nt: TGTGCCAGCAGTGTGGAGAGACTAGCGGGAGGGCCTTCCGATACGCAGTATTTT

v_call: TRBV2
j_call: TRBJ2-2
d_call: NA
clone_size: NA
cdr3_aa: CASRRERAGELFF
cdr3_nt: TGTGCCAGCAGGAGGGAGCGGGCCGGGGAGCTGTTTTTT

v_call: TRBV27
j_call: TRBJ2-2
d_call: TRBD1
clone_size: NA
cdr3_aa: CASSFQGGGGTGELFF
cdr3_nt: TGTGCCAGCAGTTTTCAAGGGGGCGGCGGAACCGGGGAGCTGTTTTTT